The 15 T cell receptor beta chains in this list originate from one sample, sequenced in a study of shared clonotypes between healthy human individuals. Naive-designated CD8 cells lacked CD45RO, were positively enriched for CCR7, and omitted terminally differentiated effector memory CD45RA+ cells. TCRdb's copy holds only in-frame clones and misses some; the assay was immunoSEQ multiplex PCR. The table has fewer than 700,000 clones, around 96% seen once; the top ten hold over 0.1%. Sequenced material: naive CD8+ T cells sorted from blood. The receptors originated from a woman aged 25-40 years in good health.

This clone showed up just once. V usage is TRBV5-4 and J usage is TRBJ2-7; 8 nucleotides line up with TRBD2. With 3 bases clipped from V and 7 bases from J, the junction kept 12 bases outside the gene matches. The length of the CDR3 is 15 residues. The germline gives CDR1 SGHNT, CDR2 YYREEE (reference sequence). In DNA form, the CDR3 reads TGTGCCAGCAGCTCCCGAGGCGGGAGGCCCTTGGAGCAGTACTTC. It yields the protein CASSSRGGRPLEQYF.

V usage is TRBV27 and J usage is TRBJ2-7, with 7 bases aligning to TRBD2. The germline V gene encodes CDR1 MNHEY and CDR2 SMNVEV (reference sequence). This CDR3 contains 16 residues. V gave up 0 bases and J gave up 0 bases; unmatched junction bases: 5. DNA of the CDR3: TGTGCCAGCAGTTTATCGTGGGAGGGCGTCTCCTACGAGCAGTACTTC. It encodes CASSLSWEGVSYEQYF.

The V gene is TRBV5-6, the J gene TRBJ2-1; 7 positions match TRBD2. The V and J ends lost 4 bases and 5 bases, in that order; junction bases with no gene match: 9. CDR3 length: 15 residues. In germline, CDR1 is SGHDT, CDR2 YYEEEE. CDR3 protein: CASSLSGSGDNEQFF. Written as DNA, the CDR3 is TGTGCCAGCAGCCTCTCCGGGAGCGGGGACAATGAGCAGTTCTTC.

V gene TRBV2 combines with J gene TRBJ2-3; possibly TRBD2 for D (7 bases). The CDR3 sequence is 18 residues long. CDR1 is SNHLY, CDR2 FYNNEI, per germline. The germline V and J ends were trimmed by 4 bases and 2 bases, with 22 bases remaining between them. CDR3 sequence reads: CASSVEGGDGHHTDTQYF. DNA of the CDR3: TGTGCCAGCAGTGTAGAGGGGGGGGATGGCCACCACACAGATACGCAGTATTTT.

The V and J genes are TRBV27 and TRBJ2-1, with a possible D match to TRBD1 (6 bases). The CDR3 is 14 residues long. Trimming removed 5 bases at V and 4 bases at J, with 12 bases between. Germline V gene lookup returns CDR1 MNHEY and CDR2 SMNVEV (reference sequence). The CDR3 DNA reads as TGTGCCAGCAGTCTCTTCGACAGGTACAATGAGCAGTTCTTC. It encodes CASSLFDRYNEQFF.

The chain recombines TRBV4-1 with TRBJ2-7; the match to TRBD2 covers 8 bases. The trim removed 4 bases at V and 0 bases at J, leaving 11 bases unmatched. Germline CDR1 and CDR2: MGHRA and YSYEKL. The CDR3 loop spans 17 amino acids. The CDR3 region is CASSPLPSGGPSYEQYF. As DNA, the CDR3 is TGCGCCAGCAGCCCGCTGCCGTCGGGAGGGCCCTCCTACGAGCAGTACTTC.

The chain has TRBV6-5 and TRBJ1-5, with TRBD1 matching over 9 bases. CDR1 is MNHEY, CDR2 SVGAGI, per germline. There are 16 residues in the CDR3. The junction had 7 bases not matched to a gene; V was cut back by 4 bases and J by 3 bases. This CDR3 is CASSSIGQGYNQPQHF. CDR3 DNA: TGTGCCAGCAGTTCAATCGGACAGGGGTACAATCAGCCCCAGCATTTT.

The V and J genes are TRBV11-2 and TRBJ2-7; 10 bases line up with TRBD1. From germline, CDR1 is SGHAT and CDR2 FQNNGV. The CDR3 contains 15 residues. V trimming: 1 base; J trimming: 6 bases; junction bases outside the gene matches: 6. The CDR3 sequence: CASSLAGTGVGEQYF. The CDR3 DNA sequence: TGTGCCAGCAGCTTAGCTGGGACAGGGGTCGGCGAGCAGTACTTC.

This clone has only one observation. This chain connects TRBV27 to TRBJ2-7; possible D gene TRBD2, 6 bases. Germline V CDR1 and CDR2: MNHEY, SMNVEV (reference sequence). Trimming shortened V by 1 base and J by 6 bases, and 16 bases separated the two germline ends. CDR3 size: 15 residues. CDR3 sequence: CASSLFESGSGEQYF. The DNA for the CDR3 is TGTGCCAGCAGTTTATTCGAGTCCGGGAGTGGCGAGCAGTACTTC.

The chain's CDR3 is CASSSPATANYGYTF. CDR3 sequence (DNA): TGTGCCAGCAGTTCCCCGGCCACTGCTAACTATGGCTACACCTTC. The gene calls are TRBV28 and TRBJ1-2; D is unclear. In germline, CDR1 is MDHEN, CDR2 SYDVKM. Trimming removed 4 bases at V and 0 bases at J, with 12 bases between. This CDR3 has 15 amino acids.

J is TRBJ2-7 and V is TRBV19; D might be TRBD1 (6 bases). CDR3 size: 13 residues. Trimming pared 10 bases from V and 2 bases from J, leaving 15 bases between. The germline V gene encodes CDR1 LNHDA and CDR2 SQIVND (reference sequence). This CDR3 reads CATGQGIAYEQYF. Written as DNA, the CDR3 is TGTGCCACAGGGCAGGGGATAGCCTACGAGCAGTACTTC.

The rearrangement joins TRBV29-1 to TRBJ2-3, with TRBD2 matching 8 bases. The CDR3 extends over 15 amino acids. The germline gives CDR1 SQVTM, CDR2 ANQGSEA. The V gene end was trimmed by 4 bases and the J gene end by 3 bases; junction bases not matched to a gene: 9. DNA for the CDR3: TGCAGCGTTGTAGGGAGCGGGAGTAAAACAGATACGCAGTATTTT. Translating gives CSVVGSGSKTDTQYF.

The chain links TRBV5-1 to TRBJ2-1, with no clear D. Trimming took off 2 bases at V and 6 bases at J, with 12 bases between the two ends. This CDR3 has 14 residues. The germline CDR1 and CDR2 sequences are SGHRS and YFSETQ. CDR3 protein: CASSLGPYLNEQFF. DNA for the CDR3: TGCGCCAGCAGCTTAGGACCTTACCTCAATGAGCAGTTCTTC.

The V call is TRBV5-1, the J call TRBJ2-7; D possibly corresponds to TRBD1 (6 bases). V shed 4 bases and J shed 3 bases, with 11 bases lying between them. The CDR3 consists of 13 residues. Germline CDR1 SGHRS, CDR2 YFSETQ. The DNA for the CDR3 is TGCGCCAGCAGCCTCAACAGGGACTACGAGCAGTACTTC. It is translated as CASSLNRDYEQYF.

The chain combines TRBV29-1 with TRBJ2-7; D is perhaps TRBD1 (6 bases). CDR1 is SQVTM and CDR2 is ANQGSEA in the germline V gene. V dropped 4 bases and J dropped 3 bases, with 10 bases sitting between them. The CDR3 covers 12 residues. CDR3 sequence reads: CSVVSTGYEQYF. CDR3 sequence (DNA): TGCAGCGTTGTTTCGACAGGCTACGAGCAGTACTTC.